The rows below give T cell receptor beta chains drawn from one sample of a study of T cell changes during pregnancy in multiple sclerosis. Some clones are missing from TCRdb's copy, which holds only in-frame ones; the method was immunoSEQ multiplex PCR. The table records some 60,000 clones, roughly 95% of them present only once. The specimen was CD4+ T cells from peripheral blood mononuclear cells, collected before pregnancy. These receptors came from a female donor with multiple sclerosis, enrolled in a pregnancy study. CDR3s include the opening cysteine and the closing phenylalanine or tryptophan. D genes are given only for firm matches. Size is omitted from some rows. Given values are once, few, many or a class for expanded clones.

size	D	V	J	DNA	CDR3
once	-	TRBV27	TRBJ1-5	TGTGCCAGCAGTTTCAGTAGCAATCAGCCCCAGCATTTT	CASSFSSNQPQHF
-	TRBD2	TRBV5-6	TRBJ2-5	TGTGCCAGCAGAACTGGACTAGCGGGAGCCCAAGAGACCCAGTACTTC	CASRTGLAGAQETQYF
-	TRBD1	TRBV29-1	TRBJ2-7	TGCAGCGTTGAAGCCTCGACAGGGGGGCCCTACGAGCAGTACTTC	CSVEASTGGPYEQYF
-	TRBD1	TRBV29-1	TRBJ1-1	TGCAGCGCTCGCGCACGGACAGGGAACACTGAAGCTTTCTTT	CSARARTGNTEAFF
once	-	TRBV19	TRBJ1-1	TGTGCCAGTAGTATAGGGACATCGAACACTGAAGCTTTCTTT	CASSIGTSNTEAFF
-	TRBD2	TRBV11-3	TRBJ2-1	TGTGCCAGCAGCCCCCCGGGACTAGCGGGAAACAATGAGCAGTTCTTC	CASSPPGLAGNNEQFF
-	TRBD1	TRBV19	TRBJ2-7	TGTGCCAGCCGGGACGCGGGACAGGTTCTTGGTGAGCAGTACTTC	CASRDAGQVLGEQYF
-	TRBD2	TRBV19	TRBJ2-1	TGTGCCAGTAGTATAGTAGCGGGAGATCGGAATGAGCAGTTCTTC	CASSIVAGDRNEQFF
-	TRBD1	TRBV19	TRBJ1-5	TGTGCCAGTAGTGCAGGACAGGGGGCGATGAGCAATCAGCCCCAGCATTTT	CASSAGQGAMSNQPQHF
-	TRBD2	TRBV6-5	TRBJ2-1	TGTGCCAGCAGGGCGACTAGCGGCCAATACAATGAGCAGTTCTTC	CASRATSGQYNEQFF
-	-	TRBV29-1	TRBJ1-1	TGCAGCGCCGCTATGAACACTGAAGCTTTCTTT	CSAAMNTEAFF
-	TRBD1	TRBV6-5	TRBJ1-5	TGTGCCAGCGCGGACAGGGGCAATCAGCCCCAGCATTTT	CASADRGNQPQHF
-	-	TRBV7-3	TRBJ1-3	TGTGCCAGCAGTCCCACCGGGGGGGTATCGGGAAACACCATATATTTT	CASSPTGGVSGNTIYF
-	-	TRBV11-2	TRBJ1-5	TGTGCCAGCAGCCCTGCCGACCGGGGGCCCCAGCATTTT	CASSPADRGPQHF
-	-	TRBV30	TRBJ2-3	TGTGCCTGGAGTCGGGGAACAGATACGCAGTATTTT	CAWSRGTDTQYF
-	-	TRBV7-2	TRBJ2-1	TGTGCCAGCAGCCAAACTCTAGGGGGAGTTCGTATCTACAATGAGCAGTTCTTC	CASSQTLGGVRIYNEQFF
-	-	TRBV7-8	TRBJ2-3	TGTGCCAGCGGCCTAAAACAGGGGGGGGTAGCGGCCCTCAGGGATACGCAGTATTTT	CASGLKQGGVAALRDTQYF
-	TRBD1	TRBV6-6	TRBJ2-1	TGTGCCAGCAGTTTATTGACAGGGAAGGGCTACAATGAGCAGTTCTTC	CASSLLTGKGYNEQFF
few	-	TRBV5-6	TRBJ1-1	TGTGCCAGCAGCGACAGGAACACTGAAGCTTTCTTT	CASSDRNTEAFF
-	-	TRBV18	TRBJ2-1	TGTGCCAGCTCACCACCTGGCAGGGGCACCTACAATGAGCAGTTCTTC	CASSPPGRGTYNEQFF
-	TRBD2	TRBV27	TRBJ2-3	TGTGCCAGCAGTACCCCTAGCGGGAGCACAGATACGCAGTATTTT	CASSTPSGSTDTQYF
-	TRBD1	TRBV11-3	TRBJ2-1	TGTGCCAGCAGCTCGACAGGGGGGTTCGGCAATGAGCAGTTCTTC	CASSSTGGFGNEQFF
-	TRBD1	TRBV5-4	TRBJ1-2	TGTGCCAGCAGTTCCAGGACAGGAAAATCCATCGGCTACACCTTC	CASSSRTGKSIGYTF
-	-	TRBV30	TRBJ1-1	TGTGCCTGGAGTGTTAAAGGGGGAAGAAACACTGAAGCTTTCTTT	CAWSVKGGRNTEAFF
-	TRBD2	TRBV5-6	TRBJ2-3	TGTGCCAGCAGTATGGGACTAGCTTCTGGTACGCAGTATTTT	CASSMGLASGTQYF
-	TRBD1	TRBV6-1	TRBJ2-7	TGTGCCAGCAGTGAGCCGGGACAGGGCTCCTACGAGCAGTACTTC	CASSEPGQGSYEQYF
-	-	TRBV27	TRBJ1-1	TGTGCCAGCAGTTTATCGGCAGGGGTTGTCACTGAAGCTTTCTTT	CASSLSAGVVTEAFF
-	TRBD2	TRBV27	TRBJ2-2	TGTGCCAGCAGTAAGAGGACTAGCGGGCACGGGGCCGGGGAGCTGTTTTTT	CASSKRTSGHGAGELFF
-	TRBD2	TRBV7-3	TRBJ2-7	TGTGCCAGCAGCCTAACGGGGCTAGCGGGATCTGAGCAGTACTTC	CASSLTGLAGSEQYF
once	TRBD2	TRBV6-1	TRBJ2-1	TGTGCCAGCAGTGGTAGCGGGAGGGCCAATGAGCAGTTCTTC	CASSGSGRANEQFF
-	TRBD1	TRBV7-3	TRBJ2-2	TGTGCCAGCAGCACCGGGACAGGGTCCACCGGGGAGCTGTTTTTT	CASSTGTGSTGELFF
once	-	TRBV7-2	TRBJ2-7	TGTGCCAGCAGCTCCGGGACATACATCTACGAGCAGTACTTC	CASSSGTYIYEQYF
-	TRBD2	TRBV29-1	TRBJ2-1	TGCAGCGCCGGGACTAGCGTGAATGAGCAGTTCTTC	CSAGTSVNEQFF
-	TRBD1	TRBV6-5	TRBJ1-4	TGTGCCAGTCGAGGGACAGGGGGGGCTGAAAAACTGTTTTTT	CASRGTGGAEKLFF
-	TRBD1	TRBV28	TRBJ1-3	TGTGCCACACAACAGGGGTTCTCTGGAAACACCATATATTTT	CATQQGFSGNTIYF
-	TRBD2	TRBV7-9	TRBJ2-1	TGTGCCAGCAGCTTGCTAGCGGGAGGAAATGAGCAGTTCTTC	CASSLLAGGNEQFF
-	TRBD2	TRBV5-6	TRBJ2-1	TGTGCCAGCAGAGCTTGGATTATAGCGGGAGGAAACAATGAGCAGTTCTTC	CASRAWIIAGGNNEQFF
-	TRBD2	TRBV6-5	TRBJ2-5	TGTGCCAGCAGTTACGGGAGACTAGCGGGAGGTTTTACCCAGTACTTC	CASSYGRLAGGFTQYF
-	TRBD2	TRBV28	TRBJ2-3	TGTGCCAGCAGTTTGCGACTAGCGGGAGACCTTAGCACAGATACGCAGTATTTT	CASSLRLAGDLSTDTQYF
few	-	TRBV14	TRBJ2-7	TGTGCCAGCAGCAACTCAGCGGTATCCTACGAGCAGTACTTC	CASSNSAVSYEQYF
-	TRBD1	TRBV6-6	TRBJ1-1	TGTGCCAGCAGTTCTCGGACAGGGGTCACTGAAGCTTTCTTT	CASSSRTGVTEAFF
-	TRBD2	TRBV10-2	TRBJ2-7	TGCGCCAGCATCCGAGAGACTAGCGGGAACTACGAGCAGTACTTC	CASIRETSGNYEQYF
few	TRBD1	TRBV6-5	TRBJ2-1	TGTGCCAGCACTTACTCCGGGACAGGTTACAATGAGCAGTTCTTC	CASTYSGTGYNEQFF
-	-	TRBV21-1	TRBJ2-5	TGTGCCAGCAGCAAGGGGCCTCCTCTAGGGGAGACCCAGTACTTC	CASSKGPPLGETQYF
-	-	TRBV27	TRBJ2-7	TGTGCCAGCAGTCATCCAGGGGTCCTGCCCTACGAGCAGTACTTC	CASSHPGVLPYEQYF
-	TRBD2	TRBV7-2	TRBJ2-1	TGTGCCAGCAGTCAGCGGACTAGTCGGCAGTTCTTC	CASSQRTSRQFF
-	-	TRBV6-5	TRBJ1-3	TGTGCCACCCTTTCCCGGGGAGGAAACACCATATATTTT	CATLSRGGNTIYF
-	TRBD1	TRBV11-2	TRBJ1-2	TGTGCCAGCAGCCGACCGGGACAGCCCTATGGCTACACCTTC	CASSRPGQPYGYTF
-	TRBD1	TRBV18	TRBJ2-7	TGTGCCAGCTCACCCACCCGGGACAGGGACTACGAGCAGTACTTC	CASSPTRDRDYEQYF
-	-	TRBV10-3	TRBJ1-5	TGTGCCATCAGTGACGGGGTTACGGGCAATCAGCCCCAGCATTTT	CAISDGVTGNQPQHF
-	-	TRBV7-6	TRBJ2-1	TGTGCCAGCAGCTTCGGGACTGCCTTCTCTGGCAATGAGCAGTTCTTC	CASSFGTAFSGNEQFF
-	-	TRBV7-9	TRBJ1-3	TGTGCCAGCAGCCGAACGACACGACAGGAGACATTTTCTGGAAACACCATATATTTT	CASSRTTRQETFSGNTIYF